Presented here are 9 T cell receptor beta chains from one specimen sequenced in a study of T cells in Graves' hyperthyroidism and ophthalmopathy. RNA transcripts were the template for amplifying TCR beta CDR3 regions. Researchers ran a first-round RT-PCR on the TCR CDR3 using the HTBI primer set. TCRdb re-analysed the multiplex PCR reads in MiXCR, keeping a single row per CDR3 protein. The table records 600,000 or so distinct CDR3 sequences, 46% of them present only once. The sample taken for sequencing was peripheral blood or thyroid tissue (not recorded which). Receptor source: a woman aged 18-29 years with Graves' hyperthyroidism.

This sequence joins TRBV5-1 and TRBJ2-7; D gene ambiguous. CDR1 SGHRS and CDR2 YFSETQ come from the germline V gene. This CDR3 is 12 amino acids long. V lost 4 bases, J lost 7 bases, and 12 bases lay in between. CDR3 protein: CASSIISSEQYF. CDR3 DNA: TGCGCCAGCAGCATCATCTCCTCGGAGCAGTACTTC.

The chain recombines TRBV7-8 with TRBJ2-5, with TRBD1 as a possible D gene (5 bases). Germline V gene data show CDR1 as SGHVS and CDR2 as FQNEAQ. V shed 1 base and J shed 7 bases, with 7 bases lying between them. The CDR3 contains 12 residues. CDR3 nucleotide sequence: TGTGCCAGCAGCTTAGTTACAGGGACCCAGTACTTC. Its protein is CASSLVTGTQYF.

In its sample, this clonotype was seen many times. The gene calls are TRBV2 and TRBJ1-4; the D is unclear. Trimming cost V 4 bases and J 2 bases, with 11 bases left between them. This CDR3 is built from 15 residues. Per the germline V gene, CDR1 is SNHLY and CDR2 is FYNNEI. In nucleotides, the CDR3 is TGTGCCAGCAGTGTACCCGGAGGCACTAATGAAAAACTGTTTTTT. Amino acids: CASSVPGGTNEKLFF.

A remark on this clonotype: At one of its ends the junction is not consistent with the germline gene, which may arise from a read error. The V and J genes are TRBV24-1 and TRBJ2-5; possible D gene TRBD1, 6 bases. Germline-derived CDR1 and CDR2 are KGHDR and SFDVKD. This CDR3 is built from 15 residues. CDR3 region: CVTSDLTGYQETQYF. The DNA for the CDR3 is TGTGTCACCAGTGACCTAACAGGGTACCAAGAGACCCAGTACTTC.

Of note for this clonotype: One end of the junction does not line up with germline, which may come from a read error. This chain links TRBV10-1 with TRBJ1-2, with TRBD1 as a possible D gene (6 bases). CDR3 size: 14 residues. Per the germline V gene, CDR1 is WNHNN and CDR2 is SYGVQD (reference sequence). CDR3 residues: CASSPPEDSYGYTF. The DNA of the CDR3 is TGTGCCAGCTCACCACCGGAGGACAGCTATGGCTACACCTTC.

This clonotype occurred many times. This rearrangement joins TRBV12-3 or TRBV12-4 to TRBJ2-5; D is perhaps TRBD2 (5 bases). The CDR3 extends over 11 amino acids. V shed 6 bases and J shed 7 bases, with 9 bases lying between them. The CDR3 loop is CASSTSGTQYF. CDR3 coding DNA: TGTGCCAGCAGCACCAGCGGGACCCAGTACTTC.

J is TRBJ1-1 and V is TRBV24-1, with a weak D call TRBD1 (5 bases). Per the germline V gene, CDR1 is KGHDR and CDR2 is SFDVKD. The CDR3 has 14 amino acids. CDR3 residues: CASGVGAANTEAFF. The DNA of the CDR3 is TGTGCTAGTGGGGTTGGGGCGGCGAACACTGAAGCTTTCTTT.

This clonotype was counted only a few times. This chain connects TRBV20-1 to TRBJ1-5, with unresolved D. V was cut by 5 bases and J by 0 bases, with 5 bases left in between. This CDR3 region has 12 residues. The germline gives CDR1 DFQATT, CDR2 SNEGSKA (reference sequence). In DNA form, the CDR3 reads TGCAGTGCTGGTCGTAGCAATCAGCCCCAGCATTTT. Encoded protein: CSAGRSNQPQHF.

In this sample, this clonotype turned up a few times. In nucleotides, the CDR3 is TGCAGTGCCGGGGAAGCAACTAATGAAAAACTGTTTTTT. Its protein is CSAGEATNEKLFF. This chain uses TRBV20-1 with TRBJ1-4; D unclear. The V end was cut by 6 bases, the J end by 0 bases, with 8 bases between. Germline values: CDR1 DFQATT, CDR2 SNEGSKA (reference sequence). The CDR3 runs 13 residues.